This TCR beta chain is from a study of blood T cell repertoires in COVID-19. Study background: Samples came from the United States, Italy and Spain, spanning acute and convalescent COVID-19.

Trimming shortened V by 7 bases and J by 4 bases, and 11 bases separated the two germline ends. Germline-derived CDR1 and CDR2 are MDHEN and SYDVKM. The CDR3 has 13 residues. Per the original methods: Quantification of nucleated cells was approximated via reference gene primer amplification. The protocol was immunoSEQ multiplex PCR, while the TCRdb copy is restricted to in-frame clones and leaves out a portion. That table furnishes V, J and clone size, whereas the DNA furnished D and trimming. Of 40,000 to 60,000 clones listed, more than 65% are singletons. The source is a human donor in a cohort sampled during active COVID-19. The source material was peripheral blood. The J gene is TRBJ1-3, the V gene TRBV28; maybe TRBD1 (5 bases). The CDR3 sequence is CASNPGGGNTIYF. DNA of the CDR3: TGTGCCAGCAATCCCGGGGGGGGAAACACCATATATTTT.